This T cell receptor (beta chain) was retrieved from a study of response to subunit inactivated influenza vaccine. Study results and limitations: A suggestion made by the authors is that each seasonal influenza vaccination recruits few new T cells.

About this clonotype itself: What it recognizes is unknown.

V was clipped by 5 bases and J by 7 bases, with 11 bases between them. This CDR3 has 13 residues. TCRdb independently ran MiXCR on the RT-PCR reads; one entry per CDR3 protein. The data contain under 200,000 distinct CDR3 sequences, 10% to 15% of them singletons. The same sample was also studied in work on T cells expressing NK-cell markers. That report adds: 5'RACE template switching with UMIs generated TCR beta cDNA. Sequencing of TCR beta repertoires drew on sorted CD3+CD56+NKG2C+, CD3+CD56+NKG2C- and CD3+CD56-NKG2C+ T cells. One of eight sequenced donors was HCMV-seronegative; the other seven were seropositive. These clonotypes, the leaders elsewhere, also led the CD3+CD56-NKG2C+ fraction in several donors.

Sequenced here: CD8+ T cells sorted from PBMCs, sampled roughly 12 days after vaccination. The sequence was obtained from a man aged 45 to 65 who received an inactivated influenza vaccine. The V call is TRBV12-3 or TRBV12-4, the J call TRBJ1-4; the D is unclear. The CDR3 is CASSPPGGEKLFF. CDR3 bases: TGTGCCAGCAGTCCCCCGGGAGGTGAAAAACTGTTTTTT.